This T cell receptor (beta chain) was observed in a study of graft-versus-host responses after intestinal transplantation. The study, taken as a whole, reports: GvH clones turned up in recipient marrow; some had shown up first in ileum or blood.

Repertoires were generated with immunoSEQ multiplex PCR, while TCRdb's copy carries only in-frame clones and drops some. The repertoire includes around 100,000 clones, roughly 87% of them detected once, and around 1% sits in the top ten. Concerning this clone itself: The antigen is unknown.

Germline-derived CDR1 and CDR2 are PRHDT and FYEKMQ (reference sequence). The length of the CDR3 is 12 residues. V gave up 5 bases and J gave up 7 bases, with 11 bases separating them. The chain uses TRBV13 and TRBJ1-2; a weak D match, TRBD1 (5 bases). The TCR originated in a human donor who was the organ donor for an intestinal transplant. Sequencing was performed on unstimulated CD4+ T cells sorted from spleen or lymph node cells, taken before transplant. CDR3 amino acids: CASSTGFFGYTF. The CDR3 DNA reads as TGTGCCAGCAGCACAGGTTTTTTTGGCTACACCTTC. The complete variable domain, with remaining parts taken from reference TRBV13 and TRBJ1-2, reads AAGVIQSPRHLIKEKRETATLKCYPIPRHDTVYWYQQGPGQDPQFLISFYEKMQSDKGSIPDRFSAQQFSDYHSELNMSSLELGDSALYFCASSTGFFGYTFGSGTRLTVV.